The 32 T cell receptor beta chains below come from one sample, sequenced in a study of control samples from healthy donors and cancer patients. Assay: immunoSEQ multiplex PCR; the TCRdb copy retains only in-frame clones and omits some. The table has about 130,000 clones, roughly 94% seen once. The sample was blood. The receptors stem from a man in his thirties or forties in good health.

The chain is built from TRBV19 and TRBJ1-5; 8 positions match TRBD1. The ends lost 3 bases at V and 6 bases at J; junction bases unmatched: 4. CDR1 is LNHDA and CDR2 is SQIVND in the germline V gene (reference sequence). This CDR3 is built from 14 residues. DNA for the CDR3: TGTGCCAGTAGTATTGGACAGGGCCCTCAGCCCCAGCATTTT. Encoded protein: CASSIGQGPQPQHF. The complete variable domain, with remaining parts taken from reference TRBV19 and TRBJ1-5, reads DGGITQSPKYLFRKEGQNVTLSCEQNLNHDAMYWYRQDPGQGLRLIYYSQIVNDFQKGDIAEGYSVSREKKESFPLTVTSAQKNPTAFYLCASSIGQGPQPQHFGDGTRLSIL.

The chain has TRBV7-9 and TRBJ2-1; D is unclear. The CDR3 runs 14 residues. Germline V gene sequence: CDR1 SEHNR, CDR2 FQNEAQ (reference sequence). The V gene lost 0 bases and the J gene lost 6 bases, with 9 bases spanning the gap. The CDR3 DNA reads TGTGCCAGCAGCTTAGCGGTGGGCTCCAATGAGCAGTTCTTC. It specifies CASSLAVGSNEQFF.

This clone was found once. This rearrangement joins TRBV2 to TRBJ1-3, with D tentatively TRBD1 (5 bases). This CDR3 spans 13 amino acids. Per the germline V gene, CDR1 is SNHLY and CDR2 is FYNNEI. Trimming shortened V by 6 bases and J by 2 bases, and 8 bases separated the two germline ends. The CDR3 coding sequence is TGTGCCAGCAGGAGGGACGCTGGAAACACCATATATTTT. It translates to CASRRDAGNTIYF.

The chain is built from TRBV9 and TRBJ2-7, with D hard to call. The CDR3 runs 14 residues. CDR1 and CDR2 (germline): SGDLS, YYNGEE. With 0 bases removed from V and 1 base from J, the gap between germline ends came to 8 bases. This chain's CDR3 is CASSVGFRSYEQYF. Here the CDR3 DNA reads TGTGCCAGCAGCGTAGGGTTTCGGTCCTACGAGCAGTACTTC.

The chain employs TRBV6-5 and TRBJ2-3, with D possibly matching TRBD1 (7 bases). The V and J ends lost 6 bases and 0 bases respectively, with 13 bases between them. Germline values: CDR1 MNHEY, CDR2 SVGAGI. CDR3 size: 15 residues. The CDR3 coding sequence is TGTGCCAGCAGGCGGGACAGTTCTAGCACAGATACGCAGTATTTT. Its protein product is CASRRDSSSTDTQYF.

The chain is built from TRBV5-1 and TRBJ2-1; TRBD1 agrees at 8 bases. Trimming removed 3 bases from V and 5 bases from J; junction bases left unmatched: 7. This CDR3 is built from 15 residues. Germline assignment: CDR1 SGHRS and CDR2 YFSETQ. The CDR3 nucleotides read TGCGCCAGCAGCTACGGACAGGGAAGGGACAATGAGCAGTTCTTC. Translated, it gives CASSYGQGRDNEQFF.

The gene calls are TRBV7-2 and TRBJ2-7; unclear D gene. From germline, CDR1 is SGHTA and CDR2 FQGNSA. The ends were cut back, 1 base at V and 3 bases at J, with 10 bases in the middle. The CDR3 length is 14 residues. The CDR3 nucleotides are TGTGCCAGCAGCTTAGTACGACATAGCTACGAGCAGTACTTC. This encodes CASSLVRHSYEQYF.

This clone occurred once. The chain employs TRBV19 and TRBJ2-7; the D gene is possibly TRBD1 (5 bases). Germline loops: CDR1 LNHDA, CDR2 SQIVND (reference sequence). Trimming removed 3 bases at V and 3 bases at J, with 15 bases between. This CDR3 is 15 amino acids long. CDR3 coding DNA: TGTGCCAGTAGTATCCGAGACAGCCAAGGCTACGAGCAGTACTTC. Translating it yields CASSIRDSQGYEQYF. The entire variable domain, with the rest obtained from reference TRBV19 and TRBJ2-7, is as follows: DGGITQSPKYLFRKEGQNVTLSCEQNLNHDAMYWYRQDPGQGLRLIYYSQIVNDFQKGDIAEGYSVSREKKESFPLTVTSAQKNPTAFYLCASSIRDSQGYEQYFGPGTRLTVT.

The V gene is TRBV4-2, the J gene TRBJ2-2; D unclear. This CDR3 comprises 15 residues. V lost 0 bases and J lost 5, with 10 bases in between. Germline V lookup: CDR1 LGHNA, CDR2 YNFKEQ. CDR3 region: CASSQDLVGTGELFF. The CDR3 DNA follows: TGTGCCAGCAGCCAAGATTTGGTGGGAACCGGGGAGCTGTTTTTT.

The chain has TRBV6-1 and TRBJ2-3; 13 positions agree with TRBD2. V lost 1 base to trimming and J lost 5 bases; unmatched junction nucleotides: 6. CDR3 length equals 17 residues. The germline gives CDR1 MNHNS, CDR2 SASEGT. CDR3 DNA: TGTGCCAGCAGTGAAGAAGGACTAGCGGGGGAGGGAGATACGCAGTATTTT. Amino acids: CASSEEGLAGEGDTQYF.

This clone was found once. This chain connects TRBV21-1 to TRBJ1-4; the table gives TRBD1 as D, unverified against the DNA. TRBV21-1 is a documented pseudogene. CDR3 size: 14 residues. CDR3 sequence reads: CASSGQDLGEKLFF. Written as DNA, the CDR3 is TGTGCCAGCAGCGGACAGGACCTAGGGGAAAAACTGTTTTTT.

The chain has TRBV27 and TRBJ2-1, with TRBD2 matching over 7 bases. Trimming took 5 bases from V and 2 from J; bases not matched to a gene: 12. This CDR3 region has 17 residues. CDR1 and CDR2 from the germline V gene are MNHEY and SMNVEV (reference sequence). CDR3 DNA sequence: TGTGCCAGCAGTCATCGGGGTAGCGGGTTCGCCTACAATGAGCAGTTCTTC. The encoded protein is CASSHRGSGFAYNEQFF.

The rearrangement joins TRBV12-3 or TRBV12-4 to TRBJ2-5, with TRBD1 identical over 7 bases. The CDR3 covers 13 residues. V was clipped by 6 bases and J by 3 bases; unmatched bases: 4. CDR3 residues: CASRLTGEETQYF. The CDR3 DNA sequence: TGTGCCAGCAGACTCACAGGGGAAGAGACCCAGTACTTC.

V gene TRBV7-3 combines with J gene TRBJ1-2; TRBD1 matches at 10 bases. Germline values: CDR1 SGHTA, CDR2 FQGTGA. J gave up 6 bases and V 0 bases, and 7 bases lay outside the gene matches. CDR3 length: 16 amino acids. Here the CDR3 DNA reads TGTGCCAGCAGCTTAACGGGGACAGGGGACGGTCATGGCTACACCTTC. Protein product: CASSLTGTGDGHGYTF.

The V gene is TRBV7-8, the J gene TRBJ2-7, with D possibly called TRBD1 or TRBD2 (5 bases each). Trimming took 1 base from V and 0 from J, leaving 10 bases between them. The CDR3 has 15 amino acids. CDR1 SGHVS and CDR2 FQNEAQ come from the germline V gene. The CDR3 bases are TGTGCCAGCAGCTTAGGTTGGGGGACCTCCTACGAGCAGTACTTC. This gives the protein CASSLGWGTSYEQYF.

The chain links TRBV12-3 or TRBV12-4 to TRBJ1-5; D is possibly TRBD1 (5 bases). Deletions cut 8 bases from V and 3 bases from J, with 11 bases between. CDR3 size: 13 residues. CDR3 sequence (DNA): TGTGCCAGCTCCCCAGGGCCCAATCAGCCCCAGCATTTT. Translated, it gives CASSPGPNQPQHF.

The chain employs TRBV7-8 and TRBJ1-2, with 10 bases fitting TRBD1. The germline CDR1 and CDR2 sequences are SGHVS and FQNEAQ. The V and J ends lost 4 bases and 7 bases, in that order; junction bases with no gene match: 15. The CDR3 runs to 17 residues. CDR3 protein: CASSSLNPTGGKGGYTF. The CDR3 DNA follows: TGTGCCAGCAGCTCCCTTAACCCGACAGGGGGCAAGGGTGGCTACACCTTC.

This clone came up a few times. The CDR3, as DNA: TGTGCCAGCAGCCCCGGAGGACAGGGGGCTAGCTATGGCTACACCTTC. Translation gives CASSPGGQGASYGYTF. This sequence joins TRBV7-2 and TRBJ1-2; 11 bases match TRBD1. Trimming took 5 bases from V and 4 from J; bases not matched to a gene: 9. From germline, CDR1 is SGHTA and CDR2 FQGNSA. The CDR3 length is 16 residues.

The chain links TRBV28 to TRBJ1-1; D gene ambiguous. Between the trimmed V and J ends, which lost 8 bases and 3 bases, there was a span of 7 bases. This CDR3 region has 11 residues. Germline V gene data show CDR1 as MDHEN and CDR2 as SYDVKM. CDR3 sequence (DNA): TGTGCCAGCGTAAGGGACACTGAAGCTTTCTTT. As protein: CASVRDTEAFF. The variable domain in full, completed from reference TRBV28 and TRBJ1-1, reads DVKVTQSSRYLVKRTGEKVFLECVQDMDHENMFWYRQDPGLGLRLIYFSYDVKMKEKGDIPEGYSVSREKKERFSLILESASTNQTSMYLCASVRDTEAFFGQGTRLTVV.

This clone showed up just once. The V call is TRBV7-2, the J call TRBJ2-5; the match to TRBD2 covers 12 bases. Trimming cost V 3 bases and J 4 bases; bases outside gene matches: 0. The CDR3 totals 14 residues. Germline loops: CDR1 SGHTA, CDR2 FQGNSA. CDR3 in DNA: TGTGCCAGCAGCTTGACTAGCGGGGGAGAGACCCAGTACTTC. Residues: CASSLTSGGETQYF.

V gene TRBV5-5 combines with J gene TRBJ1-6; D unclear. The CDR3 is 13 residues long. Germline CDR1 is SGHKS and CDR2 is YYEKEE (reference sequence). With 3 bases removed from V and 7 bases from J, the gap between germline ends came to 8 bases. The CDR3 region is CASSSDRNSPLHF. The DNA of the CDR3 is TGTGCCAGCAGCTCGGACCGCAATTCACCCCTCCACTTT.

The V call is TRBV11-2, the J call TRBJ2-3; a weak D match, TRBD2 (5 bases). The V gene lost 0 bases and the J gene lost 5 bases, with 9 bases spanning the gap. Per the germline V gene, CDR1 is SGHAT and CDR2 is FQNNGV. CDR3 length: 14 residues. CDR3: CASSLDLAGDTQYF. The CDR3 DNA is TGTGCCAGCAGCTTAGACCTAGCAGGAGATACGCAGTATTTT.

This clone was seen a few times. CDR3: CASSRGQGKDYGYTF. The CDR3 nucleotides read TGTGCCAGCAGCCGGGGACAGGGAAAGGACTATGGCTACACCTTC. The chain employs TRBV7-9 and TRBJ1-2; TRBD1 matches at 9 bases. With V trimmed by 5 bases and J by 3 bases, 7 bases remained unmatched. The CDR3 covers 15 residues. CDR1 and CDR2 from the germline V gene are SEHNR and FQNEAQ (reference sequence).

J is TRBJ2-2 and V is TRBV18, with TRBD2 matching 8 bases. V dropped 0 bases and J dropped 5; count of bases not matched to a gene: 5. This CDR3 spans 16 amino acids. Germline V gene data show CDR1 as KGHSH and CDR2 as LQKENI. CDR3 in amino acids: CASSPPGVAGTGELFF. The CDR3 bases are TGTGCCAGCTCACCACCGGGGGTAGCGGGAACCGGGGAGCTGTTTTTT. Combining the CDR3 with reference TRBV18 and TRBJ2-2 gives the whole variable domain NAGVMQNPRHLVRRRGQEARLRCSPMKGHSHVYWYRQLPEEGLKFMVYLQKENIIDESGMPKERFSAEFPKEGPSILRIQQVVRGDSAAYFCASSPPGVAGTGELFFGEGSRLTVL.

The chain employs TRBV19 and TRBJ1-1; 8 nucleotides match TRBD1. V lost 4 bases, J lost 4 bases, and 8 bases stayed unmatched. The CDR3 length is 15 residues. Germline V gene sequence: CDR1 LNHDA, CDR2 SQIVND (reference sequence). CDR3 amino acids: CASSTGTGLVTEAFF. CDR3 in DNA: TGTGCCAGTAGTACCGGGACAGGTTTGGTCACTGAAGCTTTCTTT.

The chain couples TRBV30 to TRBJ1-1; perhaps TRBD1 as D (5 bases). The V gene lost 2 bases and the J gene lost 2 bases, with 9 bases spanning the gap. Germline-derived CDR1 and CDR2 are GTSNPN and SVGIG (reference sequence). This CDR3 region has 13 residues. The CDR3 nucleotides read TGTGCCTGGAGTCCCGGGGGAAACACTGAAGCTTTCTTT. Translated: CAWSPGGNTEAFF.

The chain links TRBV12-5 to TRBJ2-3; 10 bases agree with TRBD1. With 1 base clipped from V and 3 bases from J, the junction kept 1 base outside the gene matches. The V gene's germline CDR1 is LGHNT and CDR2 FRNRAP. The CDR3 contains 15 residues. The DNA for the CDR3 is TGTGCTAGTGGTTTGGGGACAGGGGGAACAGATACGCAGTATTTT. Translated: CASGLGTGGTDTQYF.

The rearrangement links TRBV4-1 to TRBJ1-2; 7 bases are shared with TRBD1. The CDR3 runs 14 residues. Germline values: CDR1 MGHRA, CDR2 YSYEKL. V lost 1 base to trimming and J lost 6 bases; unmatched junction nucleotides: 5. Written as DNA, the CDR3 is TGCGCCAGCAGCCAAGGCGGACAGGTTGATGGCTACACCTTC. This encodes CASSQGGQVDGYTF.

The rearrangement links TRBV4-2 to TRBJ1-2; D remains unclear. The germline gives CDR1 LGHNA, CDR2 YNFKEQ. V dropped 1 base and J dropped 4 bases, with 13 bases sitting between them. This CDR3 spans 15 amino acids. The CDR3 is CASSQVLGFGYGYTF. The CDR3 nucleotides read TGTGCCAGCAGCCAAGTTTTGGGTTTCGGCTATGGCTACACCTTC.

The chain employs TRBV7-2 and TRBJ2-7; the D is unclear. The CDR3 totals 12 residues. From germline, CDR1 is SGHTA and CDR2 FQGNSA. Trimming took 5 bases from V and 0 from J, leaving 5 bases between them. CDR3 in amino acids: CASSPSSYEQYF. The CDR3 DNA sequence: TGTGCCAGCAGCCCAAGCTCCTACGAGCAGTACTTC.

The rearrangement uses TRBV7-3 and TRBJ1-6; D is ambiguous. CDR3 size: 16 residues. Per the germline V gene, CDR1 is SGHTA and CDR2 is FQGTGA. V was shortened by 0 bases and J by 4 bases, with 10 bases between the two germline ends. The DNA of the CDR3 is TGTGCCAGCAGCTTAACCAATAACAGATATAATTCACCCCTCCACTTT. Protein product: CASSLTNNRYNSPLHF.

The chain links TRBV11-3 to TRBJ2-2, with D tentatively TRBD1 or TRBD2 (5 bases each). Trimming stripped 5 bases from V and 5 bases from J, with 9 bases between. CDR3 length: 13 residues. Looked up from germline, CDR1 is SGHNT and CDR2 is YENEEA. CDR3 coding DNA: TGTGCCAGCAGCCCGTGGGGGACCGGGGAGCTGTTTTTT. Encoded protein: CASSPWGTGELFF.